A single sample is the source of the 12 T cell receptor beta chains below, sequenced in a study of blood T cell repertoires in COVID-19. Method: immunoSEQ multiplex PCR; TCRdb's copy keeps in-frame clones and lacks some. The sample yields some 170,000 clones, about three quarters seen once. The sequenced sample consisted of peripheral blood. The receptors come from a man aged 60 to 69 with acute or convalescent COVID-19.

This chain uses TRBV6-2 or TRBV6-3 with TRBJ2-1; 14 bases are shared with TRBD2. Per germline, CDR1 MNHEY and CDR2 SVGEGT. The CDR3 has 17 amino acids. The junction had 7 bases not matched to a gene; V was cut back by 5 bases and J by 4 bases. Written as DNA, the CDR3 is TGTGCCAGCAGTCCACGGACTAGCGGGGGGACATACAATGAGCAGTTCTTC. Translation gives CASSPRTSGGTYNEQFF.

The chain links TRBV29-1 to TRBJ1-2; D not resolved. With 7 bases removed from V and 6 bases from J, the gap between germline ends came to 15 bases. Germline assignment: CDR1 SQVTM and CDR2 ANQGSEA. The CDR3 contains 12 residues. CDR3: CSASVRRHGYTF. The CDR3 DNA follows: TGCAGCGCCTCGGTGAGGCGTCATGGCTACACCTTC.

The chain uses TRBV7-8 and TRBJ2-1, with D maybe TRBD2 (6 bases). Trimming shortened V by 2 bases and J by 3 bases, and 14 bases separated the two germline ends. CDR1 is SGHVS and CDR2 is FQNEAQ in the germline V gene. This CDR3 region has 16 residues. The CDR3 nucleotides read TGTGCCAGCAGCTTATGGGGGGATAGCCTCTACAATGAGCAGTTCTTC. Translation: CASSLWGDSLYNEQFF. The full variable domain, in which reference TRBV7-8 and TRBJ2-1 provide the parts outside the CDR3, is GAGVSQSPRYKVAKRGQDVALRCDPISGHVSLFWYQQALGQGPEFLTYFQNEAQLDKSGLPSDRFFAERPEGSVSTLKIQRTQQEDSAVYLCASSLWGDSLYNEQFFGPGTRLTVL.

The chain joins TRBV5-8 to TRBJ2-4; D may be TRBD2 (6 bases). CDR1 and CDR2 (germline): SGHTS, YDEGEE. V lost 4 bases and J 1 base, leaving 15 bases between the germline ends. The CDR3 has 16 residues. The chain's CDR3 is CASSIPGRTAKNIQYF. The CDR3 DNA is TGTGCCAGCAGCATCCCAGGGAGGACGGCCAAAAACATTCAGTACTTC.

This clone was seen only once. The CDR3 sequence is CASSFGSGEQYF. In DNA, the CDR3 is TGTGCCAGCAGCTTTGGGTCGGGCGAGCAGTACTTC. The rearrangement joins TRBV5-4 to TRBJ2-7; no firm D call. V dropped 2 bases and J dropped 6 bases, with 9 bases sitting between them. This CDR3 region has 12 residues. Germline CDR1 reads SGHNT; CDR2 reads YYREEE (reference sequence).

The chain links TRBV24-1 to TRBJ2-2; TRBD1 agrees at 9 bases. V lost 5 bases, J lost 4 bases, and 10 bases stayed unmatched. The germline gives CDR1 KGHDR, CDR2 SFDVKD. CDR3 length: 17 amino acids. The CDR3 is CATSALPGQGATGELFF. The CDR3 nucleotides are TGTGCCACCAGTGCCCTGCCGGGACAGGGTGCCACCGGGGAGCTGTTTTTT.

The chain couples TRBV29-1 to TRBJ2-2, with TRBD1 as a possible D gene (5 bases). This CDR3 spans 15 amino acids. Deletions cut 4 bases from V and 1 base from J, with 13 bases between. Germline CDR1 and CDR2: SQVTM and ANQGSEA. CDR3 loop: CSVVGRGQNTGELFF. Written as DNA, the CDR3 is TGCAGCGTTGTAGGTAGAGGACAGAACACCGGGGAGCTGTTTTTT.

The chain carries TRBV5-6 and TRBJ2-5, with D unclear. The CDR3 length is 15 residues. Trimming cost V 7 bases and J 1 base, with 17 bases left between them. Per germline, CDR1 SGHDT and CDR2 YYEEEE. The CDR3 region is CASCVSANFQETQYF. DNA of the CDR3: TGTGCCAGCTGTGTCAGCGCAAATTTCCAAGAGACCCAGTACTTC.

The sample holds a few counts of this clone. V and J are TRBV12-5 and TRBJ1-2; 9 positions match TRBD1. Germline trimming cut 7 bases from V and 3 bases from J; bases unmatched to any gene: 12. CDR1 and CDR2 from the germline V gene are LGHNT and FRNRAP. The CDR3 loop spans 16 amino acids. CDR3 amino acids: CASVLGQGSGDYGYTF. CDR3 DNA sequence: TGTGCTAGTGTCCTCGGACAGGGGTCCGGGGACTATGGCTACACCTTC.

This clone was picked up a small number of times. The chain links TRBV5-6 to TRBJ1-2, with 7 bases matching TRBD1. The germline V gene encodes CDR1 SGHDT and CDR2 YYEEEE. Trimming cost V 2 bases and J 5 bases; bases outside gene matches: 0. The CDR3 loop spans 12 amino acids. The chain's CDR3 is CASSLQGYGYTF. The CDR3 bases are TGTGCCAGCAGCTTACAGGGGTATGGCTACACCTTC.

The chain recombines TRBV3-1 (or the pseudogene TRBV3-2) with TRBJ1-3, with 9 positions matching TRBD1. From germline, CDR1 is LGHDT and CDR2 YNNKEL (reference sequence). The junction had 4 bases not matched to a gene; V was cut back by 4 bases and J by 0 bases. This CDR3 spans 16 amino acids. The CDR3 DNA is TGTGCCAGCAGCCTCGGGACAGGGAACTCTGGAAACACCATATATTTT. Amino acids: CASSLGTGNSGNTIYF.

This clone came up a few times. The V call is TRBV30, the J call TRBJ2-5; D possibly corresponds to TRBD2 (6 bases). The CDR3 runs 14 residues. Germline values: CDR1 GTSNPN, CDR2 SVGIG (reference sequence). The V and J ends lost 2 bases and 7 bases respectively, with 17 bases between them. The CDR3 loop reads CAWSPLHRLGTQYF. In nucleotides, the CDR3 is TGTGCCTGGAGTCCCCTACACCGACTAGGGACCCAGTACTTC. The whole variable domain, filled in from reference TRBV30 and TRBJ2-5, reads SQTIHQWPATLVQPVGSPLSLECTVEGTSNPNLYWYRQAAGRGLQLLFYSVGIGQISSEVPQNLSASRPQDRQFILSSKKLLLSDSGFYLCAWSPLHRLGTQYFGPGTRLLVL.